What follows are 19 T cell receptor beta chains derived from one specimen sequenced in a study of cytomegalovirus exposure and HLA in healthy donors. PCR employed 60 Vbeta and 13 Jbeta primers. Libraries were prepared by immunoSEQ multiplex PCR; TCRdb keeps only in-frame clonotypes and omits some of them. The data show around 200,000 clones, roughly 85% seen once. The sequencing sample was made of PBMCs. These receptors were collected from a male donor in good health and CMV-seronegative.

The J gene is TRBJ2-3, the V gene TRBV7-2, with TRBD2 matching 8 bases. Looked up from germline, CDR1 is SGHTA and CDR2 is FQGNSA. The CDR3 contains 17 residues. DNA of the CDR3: TGTGTGGTTACCCCGTTGGCGGGGGGCCCGTCGGCAGATACGCAGTATTTT. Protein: CVVTPLAGGPSADTQYF.

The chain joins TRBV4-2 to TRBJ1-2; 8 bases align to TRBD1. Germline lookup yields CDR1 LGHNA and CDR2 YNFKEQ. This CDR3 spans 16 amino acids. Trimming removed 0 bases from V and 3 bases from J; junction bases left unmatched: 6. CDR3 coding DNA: TGTGCCAGCAGCCAAGAAGGCAGGGGGCGCGACTATGGCTACACCTTC. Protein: CASSQEGRGRDYGYTF.

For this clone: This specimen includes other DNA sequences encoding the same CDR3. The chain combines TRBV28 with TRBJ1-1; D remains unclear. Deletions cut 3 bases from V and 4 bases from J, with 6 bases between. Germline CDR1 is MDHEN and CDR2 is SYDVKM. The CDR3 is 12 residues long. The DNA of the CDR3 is TGTGCCAGCAGTTTTAGCGGCACTGAAGCTTTCTTT. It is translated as CASSFSGTEAFF.

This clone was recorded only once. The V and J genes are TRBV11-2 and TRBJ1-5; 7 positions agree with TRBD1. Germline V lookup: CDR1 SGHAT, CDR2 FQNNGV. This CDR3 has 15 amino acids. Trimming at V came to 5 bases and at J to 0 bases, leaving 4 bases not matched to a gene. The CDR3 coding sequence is TGTGCCAGCAGCCCTAGGACAGGTAGCAATCAGCCCCAGCATTTT. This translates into CASSPRTGSNQPQHF. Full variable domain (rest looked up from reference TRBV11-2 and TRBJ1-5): EAGVAQSPRYKIIEKRQSVAFWCNPISGHATLYWYQQILGQGPKLLIQFQNNGVVDDSQLPKDRFSAERLKGVDSTLKIQPAKLEDSAVYLCASSPRTGSNQPQHFGDGTRLSIL.

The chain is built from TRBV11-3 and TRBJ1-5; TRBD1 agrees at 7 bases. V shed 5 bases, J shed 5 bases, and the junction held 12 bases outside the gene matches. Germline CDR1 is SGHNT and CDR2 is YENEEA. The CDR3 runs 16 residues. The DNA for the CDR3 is TGTGCCAGCAGCCGAGCTCATAAGGGGGCTGATCAGCCCCAGCATTTT. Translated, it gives CASSRAHKGADQPQHF.

This CDR3 reads CASRQWTAEQYF. As DNA, the CDR3 is TGTGCCAGCAGACAATGGACAGCCGAGCAGTACTTC. This chain links TRBV28 with TRBJ2-7; weak D call: TRBD1 (6 bases). Between the trimmed V and J ends, which lost 6 bases and 6 bases, there was a span of 12 bases. CDR1 and CDR2 from the germline V gene are MDHEN and SYDVKM. This CDR3 is built from 12 residues.

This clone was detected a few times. The CDR3 loop is CAWTLLRGTALMNTEAFF. The CDR3, as DNA: TGTGCCTGGACCCTGCTCAGGGGGACAGCCCTCATGAACACTGAAGCTTTCTTT. The chain couples TRBV30 to TRBJ1-1, with 7 bases aligning to TRBD1. CDR1 and CDR2 (germline): GTSNPN, SVGIG (reference sequence). J gave up 0 bases and V 4 bases, and 17 bases lay outside the gene matches. The CDR3 covers 18 residues.

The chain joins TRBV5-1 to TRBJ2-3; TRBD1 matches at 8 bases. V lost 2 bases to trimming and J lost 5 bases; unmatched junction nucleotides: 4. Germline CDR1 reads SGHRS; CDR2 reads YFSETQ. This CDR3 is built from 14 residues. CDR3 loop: CASSLGQGRDTQYF. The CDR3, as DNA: TGCGCCAGCAGCTTAGGACAGGGCAGAGATACGCAGTATTTT.

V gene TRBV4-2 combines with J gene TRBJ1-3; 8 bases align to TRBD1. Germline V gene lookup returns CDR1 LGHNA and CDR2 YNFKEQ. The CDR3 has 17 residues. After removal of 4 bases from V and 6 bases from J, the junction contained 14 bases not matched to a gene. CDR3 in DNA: TGTGCCAGCAGCCTAGAACCGCCGGGACAGGTTCCAAACACCATATATTTT. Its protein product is CASSLEPPGQVPNTIYF.

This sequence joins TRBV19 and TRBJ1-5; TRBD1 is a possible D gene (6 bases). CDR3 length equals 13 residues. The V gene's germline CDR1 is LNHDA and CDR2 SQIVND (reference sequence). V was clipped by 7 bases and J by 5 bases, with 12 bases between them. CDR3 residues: CASTTDRYQPQHF. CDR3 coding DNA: TGTGCCAGTACCACCGACAGGTATCAGCCCCAGCATTTT.

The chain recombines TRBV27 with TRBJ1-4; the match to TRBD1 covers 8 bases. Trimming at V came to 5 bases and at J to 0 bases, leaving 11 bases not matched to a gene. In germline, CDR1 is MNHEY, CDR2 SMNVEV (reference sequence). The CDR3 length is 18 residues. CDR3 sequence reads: CASSQYRGRTATNEKLFF. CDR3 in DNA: TGTGCCAGCAGTCAATACAGGGGGAGGACTGCAACTAATGAAAAACTGTTTTTT.

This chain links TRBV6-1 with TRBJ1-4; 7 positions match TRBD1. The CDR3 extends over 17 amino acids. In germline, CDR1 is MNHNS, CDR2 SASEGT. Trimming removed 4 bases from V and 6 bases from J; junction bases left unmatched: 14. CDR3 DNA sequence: TGTGCCAGCAGTGGAACGACGAACAGGGGTTGGGATGAAAAACTGTTTTTT. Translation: CASSGTTNRGWDEKLFF.

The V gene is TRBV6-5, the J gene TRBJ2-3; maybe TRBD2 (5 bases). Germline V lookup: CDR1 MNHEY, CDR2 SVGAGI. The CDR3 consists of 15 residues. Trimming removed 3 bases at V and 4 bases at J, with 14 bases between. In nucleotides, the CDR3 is TGTGCCAGCAGTTATGAGGGCGGCGGAGCAGATACGCAGTATTTT. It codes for CASSYEGGGADTQYF.

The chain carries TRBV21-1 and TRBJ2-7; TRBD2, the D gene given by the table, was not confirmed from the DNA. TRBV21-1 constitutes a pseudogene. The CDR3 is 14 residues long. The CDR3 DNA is TGTGCCAGCAGCCCCCGAGTCGGGTTCGACGAGCAGTACTTC. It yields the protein CASSPRVGFDEQYF.

CDR3 bases: TGTGCCAGTCGGAGACAGGGGGACACCGGGGAGCTGTTTTTT. It translates to CASRRQGDTGELFF. The V and J genes are TRBV6-1 and TRBJ2-2, with 9 bases matching TRBD1. The germline V gene has CDR1 MNHNS and CDR2 SASEGT. With V trimmed by 9 bases and J by 3 bases, 5 bases remained unmatched. This CDR3 contains 14 residues.

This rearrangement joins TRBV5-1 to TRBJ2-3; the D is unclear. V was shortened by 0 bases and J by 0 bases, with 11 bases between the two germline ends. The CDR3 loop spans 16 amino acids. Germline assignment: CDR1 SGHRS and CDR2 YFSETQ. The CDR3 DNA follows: TGCGCCAGCAGCTTGGTGCTGGCTTGGAGCACAGATACGCAGTATTTT. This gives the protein CASSLVLAWSTDTQYF.

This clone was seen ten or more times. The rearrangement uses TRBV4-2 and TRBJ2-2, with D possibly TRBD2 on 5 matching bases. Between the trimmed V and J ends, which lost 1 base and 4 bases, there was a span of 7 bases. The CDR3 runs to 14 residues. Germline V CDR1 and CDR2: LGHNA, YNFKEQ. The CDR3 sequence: CASSQGESTGELFF. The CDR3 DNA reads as TGTGCCAGCAGCCAAGGGGAGAGCACCGGGGAGCTGTTTTTT.

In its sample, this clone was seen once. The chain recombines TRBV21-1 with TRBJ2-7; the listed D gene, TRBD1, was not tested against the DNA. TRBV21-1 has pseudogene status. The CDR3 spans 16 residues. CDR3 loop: CASSKALRALLYEQYF. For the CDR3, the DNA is TGTGCCAGCAGCAAAGCGCTCAGGGCTCTTCTCTACGAGCAGTACTTC.

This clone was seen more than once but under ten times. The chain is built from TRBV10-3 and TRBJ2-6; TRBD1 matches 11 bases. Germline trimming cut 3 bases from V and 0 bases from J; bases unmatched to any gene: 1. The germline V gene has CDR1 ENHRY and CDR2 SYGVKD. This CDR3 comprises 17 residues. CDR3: CAISDGTGGSGANVLTF. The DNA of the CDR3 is TGTGCCATCAGTGACGGGACAGGGGGCTCTGGGGCCAACGTCCTGACTTTC.